Listed here are 31 T cell receptor beta chains from one sample, sequenced in a study of OX40 agonist ivuxolimab in advanced cancers. This table comes from immunoSEQ multiplex PCR, and its TCRdb copy is limited to in-frame clones, with some not included. The sample includes about 36,000 clones, 88% of them seen just once. This material consisted of CD4+ or CD8+ T cells sorted from blood, taken in a trial of the OX40 agonist ivuxolimab. The origin of the receptors is an adult with an advanced solid tumor such as melanoma, head and neck, liver or kidney cancer.

The chain recombines TRBV9 with TRBJ1-2; 7 bases agree with TRBD1. The ends lost 3 bases at V and 7 bases at J; junction bases unmatched: 12. The length of the CDR3 is 15 residues. The V gene's germline CDR1 is SGDLS and CDR2 YYNGEE. CDR3 protein: CASSGNRGLPPGYTF. The CDR3 coding sequence is TGTGCCAGCAGCGGAAACAGGGGCCTTCCGCCTGGCTACACCTTC.

The V and J genes are TRBV7-6 and TRBJ2-2; D uncertain. V was pared by 5 bases and J by 7 bases, with 17 bases between. CDR1 and CDR2 from the germline V gene are SGHVS and FNYEAQ. The CDR3 spans 15 residues. The CDR3 spells CASSNLPGSDGELFF. The DNA for the CDR3 is TGTGCCAGCAGCAACCTACCGGGTTCCGACGGGGAGCTGTTTTTT.

The genes are TRBV15 and TRBJ2-2; the D gene could be TRBD1 or TRBD2 (5 bases each). The CDR3 loop spans 15 amino acids. CDR1 is LNHNV and CDR2 is YYDKDF in the germline V gene (reference sequence). Trimming cost V 3 bases and J 6 bases, with 14 bases left between them. The chain's CDR3 is CATSSLLGVAGELFF. The CDR3 DNA is TGTGCCACCAGCAGCCTCTTGGGGGTTGCCGGGGAGCTGTTTTTT.

This rearrangement joins TRBV5-6 to TRBJ1-1; D gene ambiguous. The CDR3 spans 16 residues. CDR1 SGHDT and CDR2 YYEEEE come from the germline V gene. Trimming shortened V by 0 bases and J by 4 bases, and 16 bases separated the two germline ends. DNA for the CDR3: TGTGCCAGCAGCTTGGATGTTTATCTAAGTGCCACTGAAGCTTTCTTT. This encodes CASSLDVYLSATEAFF. Full variable domain (remainder filled in from reference TRBV5-6 and TRBJ1-1): DAGVTQSPTHLIKTRGQQVTLRCSPKSGHDTVSWYQQALGQGPQFIFQYYEEEERQRGNFPDRFSGHQFPNYSSELNVNALLLGDSALYLCASSLDVYLSATEAFFGQGTRLTVV.

The chain recombines TRBV4-2 with TRBJ2-1, with 8 bases lining up with TRBD2. The J segment lost 5 bases and the V segment lost 3 bases, leaving 6 bases of the junction unmatched. The CDR3 runs 15 residues. The germline CDR1 and CDR2 sequences are LGHNA and YNFKEQ. The CDR3: CASSQREVSNNEQFF. As DNA, the CDR3 is TGTGCCAGCAGCCAGCGGGAGGTTTCGAACAATGAGCAGTTCTTC.

This clone has just a few counts. This chain connects TRBV4-3 to TRBJ2-1; possibly TRBD2 for D (5 bases). The CDR3 length is 17 residues. Trimming shortened V by 0 bases and J by 3 bases, and 15 bases separated the two germline ends. Germline loops: CDR1 LGHNA, CDR2 YSLEER. The DNA for the CDR3 is TGCGCCAGCAGCCAAGATCTAAGCGGTAATCTCTACAATGAGCAGTTCTTC. Translated, it gives CASSQDLSGNLYNEQFF.

V and J are TRBV5-5 and TRBJ2-7; 7 nucleotides align to TRBD1. Losses at the gene ends were 0 bases for V and 5 bases for J; bases not matched to a gene: 5. The CDR3 contains 14 residues. Germline CDR1 is SGHKS and CDR2 is YYEKEE (reference sequence). CDR3 nucleotide sequence: TGTGCCAGCAGCTTGGGCAGGGGGACCAACGAGCAGTACTTC. Translated, it gives CASSLGRGTNEQYF.

This chain connects TRBV4-3 to TRBJ2-7, with D unclear. Trimming removed 2 bases from V and 0 bases from J, with 8 bases in between. The CDR3 totals 14 residues. CDR1 and CDR2 from the germline V gene are LGHNA and YSLEER. Here the CDR3 DNA reads TGCGCCAGCAGCCAACGCATTAACTCCTACGAGCAGTACTTC. Its translation: CASSQRINSYEQYF.

Here the CDR3 DNA reads TGTGCCAGTAGTATCGATGACAGACTCGGGGAGCTGTTTTTT. As protein: CASSIDDRLGELFF. The chain combines TRBV19 with TRBJ2-2; perhaps TRBD1 as D (5 bases). This CDR3 spans 14 amino acids. The germline V and J ends were trimmed by 3 bases and 7 bases, with 12 bases remaining between them. In germline, CDR1 is LNHDA, CDR2 SQIVND (reference sequence).

This sequence joins TRBV6-6 and TRBJ2-1; D might be TRBD2 (5 bases). The CDR3 extends over 14 amino acids. V lost 7 bases and J lost 7, with 17 bases in between. Germline CDR1 and CDR2: MNHNY and SVGAGI (reference sequence). CDR3 protein: CASTYAASLNEQFF. CDR3 DNA sequence: TGTGCCAGCACCTACGCGGCTAGCTTGAATGAGCAGTTCTTC.

The chain joins TRBV28 to TRBJ2-7; D is perhaps TRBD1 (6 bases). V lost 3 bases to trimming and J lost 6 bases, with 21 bases between them. This CDR3 is built from 16 residues. In germline, CDR1 is MDHEN, CDR2 SYDVKM. The CDR3, as DNA: TGTGCCAGCAGTTTCCAGGGGATCACCCATACCCTCGAGCAGTACTTC. This gives the protein CASSFQGITHTLEQYF.

The chain employs TRBV28 and TRBJ2-7, with a tentative D call TRBD1 (8 bases). The CDR3 contains 19 residues. Trimming stripped 9 bases from V and 3 bases from J, with 33 bases between. The germline V gene has CDR1 MDHEN and CDR2 SYDVKM. CDR3 sequence: CASTTGVYGRPGQGYEQYF. The DNA for the CDR3 is TGTGCCAGTACGACAGGGGTTTACGGGAGGCCCGGCCAAGGCTACGAGCAGTACTTC.

The gene calls are TRBV4-1 and TRBJ1-1, with no clear D. Trimming removed 0 bases at V and 2 bases at J, with 7 bases between. The germline V gene encodes CDR1 MGHRA and CDR2 YSYEKL. This CDR3 is 14 amino acids long. The CDR3 reads CASSQERENTEAFF. The CDR3, as DNA: TGCGCCAGCAGCCAAGAACGAGAAAACACTGAAGCTTTCTTT.

This chain joins TRBV19 and TRBJ1-1; weak D call: TRBD1 (6 bases). V lost 6 bases, J lost 4 bases, and 18 bases lay in between. Germline-derived CDR1 and CDR2 are LNHDA and SQIVND (reference sequence). The CDR3 is made up of 15 amino acids. The chain's CDR3 is CASSDSPGASTEAFF. CDR3 nucleotides: TGTGCCAGTAGCGATTCCCCGGGGGCGAGCACTGAAGCTTTCTTT.

The CDR3: CASNQAGVGDTQYF. The CDR3 nucleotides are TGTGCCAGCAATCAAGCGGGAGTGGGGGATACGCAGTATTTT. This chain links TRBV28 with TRBJ2-3; 8 bases map to TRBD2. CDR1 and CDR2 from the germline V gene are MDHEN and SYDVKM. V lost 7 bases, J lost 6 bases, and 9 bases stayed unmatched. The CDR3 length is 14 residues.

CDR3 DNA: TGTGCCAGCAGTCAGTACACTGAAGCTTTCTTT. Amino acids: CASSQYTEAFF. The chain employs TRBV6-6 and TRBJ1-1, with D uncertain. This CDR3 is built from 11 residues. CDR1 and CDR2 (germline): MNHNY, SVGAGI (reference sequence). V lost 5 bases, J lost 3 bases, and 4 bases lay in between.

As concerns this clone: Compared with germline, one end of the junction differs, possibly owing to a read error. The CDR3 is CASSLVPGNNEAFF. The CDR3 DNA reads as TGCGCCAGCAGCTTGGTTCCGGGGAACAATGAAGCTTTCTTT. V and J are TRBV5-1 and TRBJ1-1; no definite D call. CDR1 is SGHRS and CDR2 is YFSETQ in the germline V gene. This CDR3 spans 14 amino acids.

This chain links TRBV6-5 with TRBJ2-1; 10 bases match TRBD2. Trimming cost V 0 bases and J 9 bases; bases outside gene matches: 2. CDR1 is MNHEY, CDR2 SVGAGI, per germline. The CDR3 is made up of 14 amino acids. This chain's CDR3 is CASSYSGLAVEQFF. The CDR3 region has the DNA TGTGCCAGCAGTTACTCCGGACTAGCGGTTGAGCAGTTCTTC.

The chain combines TRBV7-8 with TRBJ2-1, with 10 bases matching TRBD2. Germline trimming cut 7 bases from V and 4 bases from J; bases unmatched to any gene: 7. The length of the CDR3 is 15 residues. The germline V gene encodes CDR1 SGHVS and CDR2 FQNEAQ. CDR3 coding DNA: TGTGCCAGCACCCGACTAGCGGGCCTATACAATGAGCAGTTCTTC. This translates into CASTRLAGLYNEQFF.

This chain joins TRBV21-1 and TRBJ2-1; the DNA was not compared with TRBD2, the D call given in the table. TRBV21-1 is a recognized pseudogene. The CDR3 spans 14 residues. This chain's CDR3 is CASSTRVRVHEQFF. The CDR3, as DNA: TGTGCCAGCAGCACTCGGGTGAGGGTCCATGAGCAGTTCTTC.

Only a few counts were recorded for this clone. V gene TRBV7-7 combines with J gene TRBJ2-5, with D perhaps given as TRBD1 or TRBD2 (5 bases each). Germline CDR1 reads SSHAT; CDR2 reads FNYEAQ (reference sequence). The V gene lost 5 bases and the J gene lost 5 bases, with 18 bases spanning the gap. This CDR3 is built from 15 residues. The DNA of the CDR3 is TGTGCCAGCAGCATGGGACGGGGCTGGGGGGAGACCCAGTACTTC. It is translated as CASSMGRGWGETQYF.

This chain's CDR3 is CASSLLAGQGDQPQHF. The CDR3 nucleotides are TGTGCCAGCAGCTTATTAGCGGGACAGGGGGATCAGCCCCAGCATTTT. The chain employs TRBV7-2 and TRBJ1-5; TRBD1 aligns across 11 bases. The V gene end was trimmed by 2 bases and the J gene end by 5 bases; junction bases not matched to a gene: 5. The CDR3 spans 16 residues. Germline values: CDR1 SGHTA, CDR2 FQGNSA. Combining the CDR3 with reference TRBV7-2 and TRBJ1-5 gives the whole variable domain GAGVSQSPSNKVTEKGKDVELRCDPISGHTALYWYRQSLGQGLEFLIYFQGNSAPDKSGLPSDRFSAERTGGSVSTLTIQRTQQEDSAVYLCASSLLAGQGDQPQHFGDGTRLSIL.

The genes are TRBV7-3 and TRBJ2-7, with D maybe TRBD1 (5 bases). CDR1 SGHTA and CDR2 FQGTGA come from the germline V gene. The CDR3 extends over 13 amino acids. V lost 0 bases and J lost 5, with 8 bases in between. This CDR3 is CASSLTGLDEQYF. In DNA, the CDR3 is TGTGCCAGCAGCTTAACGGGGCTAGACGAGCAGTACTTC.

The rearrangement joins TRBV6-6 to TRBJ2-7; no firm D call. The V gene's germline CDR1 is MNHNY and CDR2 SVGAGI (reference sequence). CDR3 length: 11 residues. V gave up 2 bases and J gave up 6 bases, with 5 bases separating them. The CDR3 protein is CASSYGIEQYF. The CDR3 bases are TGTGCCAGCAGTTACGGGATCGAGCAGTACTTC.

This chain uses TRBV11-3 with TRBJ2-7; D is uncertain. The V and J ends lost 0 bases and 1 base respectively, with 4 bases between them. Germline CDR1 is SGHNT and CDR2 is YENEEA. This CDR3 is 13 amino acids long. This chain's CDR3 is CASSLDRSYEQYF. Written as DNA, the CDR3 is TGTGCCAGCAGCTTAGATAGATCCTACGAGCAGTACTTC.

The V call is TRBV6-1, the J call TRBJ1-2, with TRBD1 matching 9 bases. The germline V gene encodes CDR1 MNHNS and CDR2 SASEGT. The CDR3 has 14 residues. V dropped 6 bases and J dropped 4; count of bases not matched to a gene: 6. For the CDR3, the DNA is TGTGCCAGCAGCCGGGACAGGGACCGCTATGGCTACACCTTC. As protein: CASSRDRDRYGYTF.

This chain links TRBV4-1 with TRBJ2-1; TRBD2 matches 7 bases. Losses at the gene ends were 4 bases for V and 10 bases for J; bases not matched to a gene: 13. Germline V lookup: CDR1 MGHRA, CDR2 YSYEKL. The CDR3 is 15 amino acids. The CDR3 DNA follows: TGCGCCAGCAGCCTAAGACTAGCTCGGGACGGCGAGCAGTTCTTC. It codes for CASSLRLARDGEQFF.

Only one count was recorded for this clone. The gene calls are TRBV18 and TRBJ1-2, with D hard to call. The CDR3 spans 13 residues. The germline V gene encodes CDR1 KGHSH and CDR2 LQKENI. V dropped 3 bases and J dropped 0 bases, with 5 bases sitting between them. The CDR3 is CASSPEPNYGYTF. The CDR3 bases are TGTGCCAGCTCACCGGAGCCTAACTATGGCTACACCTTC.

V is TRBV4-1 and J is TRBJ2-5; 7 bases align to TRBD1. CDR3 size: 15 residues. V gave up 3 bases and J gave up 3 bases; unmatched junction bases: 7. Looked up from germline, CDR1 is MGHRA and CDR2 is YSYEKL. Written as DNA, the CDR3 is TGCGCCAGCAGCCATGCAGGACAGGCTAAAGAGACCCAGTACTTC. This codes for CASSHAGQAKETQYF.

V usage is TRBV30 and J usage is TRBJ2-1; D is perhaps TRBD2 (7 bases). The CDR3 extends over 14 amino acids. The V end was cut by 7 bases, the J end by 4 bases, with 17 bases between. Germline CDR1 GTSNPN, CDR2 SVGIG (reference sequence). The CDR3 sequence is CASTGTTDYNEQFF. DNA of the CDR3: TGTGCCTCCACAGGGACTACGGATTACAATGAGCAGTTCTTC.

The chain combines TRBV19 with TRBJ2-7; possibly TRBD2 for D (6 bases). Germline values: CDR1 LNHDA, CDR2 SQIVND (reference sequence). V was trimmed by 10 bases and J by 4 bases, leaving 17 bases between them. The length of the CDR3 is 13 residues. In DNA, the CDR3 is TGTGCCACTCGGGACTTCGAGGGGTACGAGCAGTACTTC. Encoded protein: CATRDFEGYEQYF.